The clone carrying this T cell receptor (beta chain) was detected only once. What it binds is unknown. The sample is drawn from a study of T cell responses to AZD1222 COVID-19 vaccine. General study results and limits: Close to half of all spike-specific TCRs reportedly target regions of the variants that are unmutated. Donors were largely white British and mainly female; clonal diversity was possibly underestimated.

V lost 2 bases and J 1 base, leaving 11 bases between the germline ends. This CDR3 region has 15 residues. The germline CDR1 and CDR2 sequences are SGHVS and FNYEAQ. Some clones are missing from TCRdb's copy, which holds only in-frame ones; the method was immunoSEQ multiplex PCR. The table records 140,000 to 150,000 clones, roughly 86% of them present only once. The chain recombines TRBV7-6 with TRBJ1-1, with D perhaps matching TRBD1 (5 bases). The TCR sequence derives from an adult who received the MenACWY meningococcal vaccine as a control. The sequences come from peripheral blood, collected 28 days after the second dose of the MenACWY control vaccine. The CDR3 DNA is TGTGCCAGCAGCTTAAATGCAGGGAGGAACACTGAAGCTTTCTTT. This sequence encodes CASSLNAGRNTEAFF.